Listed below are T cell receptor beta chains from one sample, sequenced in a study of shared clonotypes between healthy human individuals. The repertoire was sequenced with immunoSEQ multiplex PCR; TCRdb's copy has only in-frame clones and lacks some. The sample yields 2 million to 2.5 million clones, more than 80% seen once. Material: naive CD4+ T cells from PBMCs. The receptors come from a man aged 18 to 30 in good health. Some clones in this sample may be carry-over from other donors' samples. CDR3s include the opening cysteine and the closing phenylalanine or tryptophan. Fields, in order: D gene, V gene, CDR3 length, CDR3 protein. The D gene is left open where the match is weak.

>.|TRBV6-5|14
CASRNRDIKEPQHF
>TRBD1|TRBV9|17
CASSVGQGYSPYNEQFF
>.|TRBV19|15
CASSIDRSPNEKLFF
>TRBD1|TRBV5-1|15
CASSLGDRGTDTQYF
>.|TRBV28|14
CASSFGQHSYEQYF
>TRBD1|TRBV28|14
CASSKQGARYEQYF
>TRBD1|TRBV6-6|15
CASSVRGGGTGELFF
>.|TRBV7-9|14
CASSPTRGSYEQYF
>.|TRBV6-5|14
CASTAGPANSPLHF
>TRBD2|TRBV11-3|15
CASSSGLAAYNEQFF
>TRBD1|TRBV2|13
CASSVRQGVEQYF
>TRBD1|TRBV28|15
CASSSLDRVNQPQHF
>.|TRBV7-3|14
CASSFDTNTGELFF
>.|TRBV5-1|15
CASSLAGAPGGELFF
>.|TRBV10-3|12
CAISELWNQQYF
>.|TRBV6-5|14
CASSVWGLPDTQYF
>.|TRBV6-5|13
CASRRGGGQPQHF
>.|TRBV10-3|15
CAISHREGNNQPQHF
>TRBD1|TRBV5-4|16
CASSLGQGVLQETQYF
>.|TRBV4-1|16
CASSQVSGSPQETQYF
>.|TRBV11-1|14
CASSSPDSPYEQYF
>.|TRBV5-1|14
CASSPQGHQETQYF
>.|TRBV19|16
CASSIKWAGGNQPQHF
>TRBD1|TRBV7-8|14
CASSLPTGNYGYTF
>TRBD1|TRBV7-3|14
CASSPIGGDYGYTF
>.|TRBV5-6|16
CASSLRGAGGTDTQYF
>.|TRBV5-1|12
CASSLEDYEQYF
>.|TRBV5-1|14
CASSFTGAGETQYF
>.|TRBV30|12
CAWSVGTRGYTF
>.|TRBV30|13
CAWSVLDTDTQYF
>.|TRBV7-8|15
CASSLLSDPNQPQHF
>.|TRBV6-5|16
CASSYSDRTGANVLTF
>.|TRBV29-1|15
CSVEGRVRLNTEAFF
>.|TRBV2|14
CASRQQQGDYGYTF
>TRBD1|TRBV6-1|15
CASSEKGANYNEQFF
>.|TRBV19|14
CASTPIGGTDTQYF
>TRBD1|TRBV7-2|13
CASSLTGTAGLYF
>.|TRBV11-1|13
CASSFGGRETQYF
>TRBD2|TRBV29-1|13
CSVKGLATDTQYF
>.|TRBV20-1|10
CSARYNEQFF
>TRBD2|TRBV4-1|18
CASSHALVLAGPSVLQFF
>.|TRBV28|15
CASSPPAAASYEQYF
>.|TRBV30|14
CAWSVWPTNEKLFF
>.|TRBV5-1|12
CASSILVGEQFF
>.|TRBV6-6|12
CASSPAGSAQYF
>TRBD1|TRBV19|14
CASSKGQGYQPQHF
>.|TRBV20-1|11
CSPRGYNEQFF
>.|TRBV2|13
CASSVRRDITQYF
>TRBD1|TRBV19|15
CASSTLQGSEETQYF
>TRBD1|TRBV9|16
CASSSPDRGPPYGYTF
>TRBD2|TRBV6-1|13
CASGRGIAGELFF
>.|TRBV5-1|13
CASSSQAGYEQYF
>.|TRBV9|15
CASSVRGANTGELFF
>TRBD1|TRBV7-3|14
CASSSEQGAYEQFF
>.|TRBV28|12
CASSLYNYEQYF
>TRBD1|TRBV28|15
CASENPTGGGNTIYF
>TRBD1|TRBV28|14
CASRDRGIIQPQHF